This T cell receptor beta chain was recovered during a study of CD4+ T cells in melanoma. Whole-study findings and limits: Diverse differentiation states were reported for melanoma neoantigen-specific CD4+ T cells. A reported correlation linked neoantigen-specific CD4+ T cells to CD8+, macrophage and B cell function.

Produced via immunoSEQ multiplex PCR; TCRdb's table is partial and in-frame only. The sample lists over 10,000 clones, 65% to 80% occurring once. This CDR3 has 13 residues. The germline V and J ends were trimmed by 6 bases and 2 bases, with 5 bases remaining between them. The V gene's germline CDR1 is MNHNS and CDR2 SASEGT. Comment on this clone: Its target is unknown.

The source is a human donor with melanoma. The chain is built from TRBV6-1 and TRBJ2-6, with D unresolved. The specimen sequenced was cells from a culture (not recorded whether cultured in vitro). The CDR3 DNA follows: TGTGCCAGCAGGTTCCCTGGGGCCAACGTCCTGACTTTC. This translates into CASRFPGANVLTF.